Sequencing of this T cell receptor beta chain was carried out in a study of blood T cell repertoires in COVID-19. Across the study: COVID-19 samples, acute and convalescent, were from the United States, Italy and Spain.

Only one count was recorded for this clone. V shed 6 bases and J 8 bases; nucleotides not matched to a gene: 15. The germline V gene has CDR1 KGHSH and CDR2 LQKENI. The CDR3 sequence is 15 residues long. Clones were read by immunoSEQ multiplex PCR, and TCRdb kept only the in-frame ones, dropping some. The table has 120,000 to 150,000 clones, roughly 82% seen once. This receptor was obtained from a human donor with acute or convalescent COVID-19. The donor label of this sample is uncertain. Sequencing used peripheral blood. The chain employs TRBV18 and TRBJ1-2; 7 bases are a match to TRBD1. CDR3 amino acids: CASSPGTGANGGYTF. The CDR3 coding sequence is TGTGCCAGCTCGCCCGGTACAGGGGCCAACGGCGGCTACACCTTC.